Listed below are T cell receptor beta chains from one sample, sequenced in a study of blood T cell repertoires in COVID-19. Repertoires were generated with immunoSEQ multiplex PCR, while TCRdb's copy carries only in-frame clones and drops some. The data contain about 280,000 clones, 80% to 85% of them singletons. Sequencing was carried out using PBMCs or T cells enriched from blood (not recorded which). The receptors shown here come from a man in his forties who had been exposed to COVID-19. Each CDR3 is given with its conserved first and last residue. D genes are given only for firm matches. Part of the rows lack a size; the others show once, few, many or a class for expanded clones.

d_call,v_call,j_call,clone_size,cdr3_aa,cdr3_nt
TRBD1,TRBV7-9,TRBJ2-1,.,CASDRGGNEQFF,TGTGCCAGCGACAGGGGTGGCAATGAGCAGTTCTTC
.,TRBV19,TRBJ1-6,few,CASSNRRDSPLHF,TGTGCCAGTAGCAACAGGAGGGATTCACCCCTCCACTTT
.,TRBV18,TRBJ1-3,.,CASSPKQGGNTIYF,TGTGCCAGCTCACCAAAACAGGGTGGAAACACCATATATTTT
.,TRBV28,TRBJ1-5,.,CASSFPGGGNQPQHF,TGTGCCAGCAGTTTTCCCGGGGGTGGCAATCAGCCCCAGCATTTT
.,TRBV6-1,TRBJ2-5,.,CASSELARQETQYF,TGTGCCAGCAGTGAACTGGCTAGACAAGAGACCCAGTACTTC
.,TRBV20-1,TRBJ2-7,.,CSASIGAAAYEQYF,TGCAGTGCTAGTATTGGGGCGGCCGCCTACGAGCAGTACTTC
.,TRBV6-5,TRBJ1-2,.,CASSYSHSNYGYTF,TGTGCCAGCAGTTACTCCCACAGTAACTATGGCTACACCTTC
TRBD1,TRBV11-2,TRBJ1-2,.,CASSPLQGLRGYGYTF,TGTGCCAGCAGCCCACTACAGGGGCTCAGGGGCTATGGCTACACCTTC
TRBD2,TRBV5-1,TRBJ2-7,.,CASSPGTSGNHEQYF,TGCGCCAGCAGCCCCGGGACTAGCGGGAACCACGAGCAGTACTTC
TRBD2,TRBV19,TRBJ2-5,.,CASSIDPPGLAGGWETQYF,TGTGCCAGTAGTATAGATCCTCCGGGACTAGCGGGAGGGTGGGAGACCCAGTACTTC
.,TRBV7-3,TRBJ2-3,.,CASSLGLTGTDTQYF,TGTGCCAGCAGCTTAGGGCTAACCGGCACAGATACGCAGTATTTT
TRBD1,TRBV29-1,TRBJ1-1,once,CSVRTGNTEAFF,TGCAGCGTACGGACAGGGAACACTGAAGCTTTCTTT
TRBD2,TRBV27,TRBJ2-7,.,CASKIAGGSPYEQYF,TGTGCCAGTAAAATAGCGGGAGGATCCCCCTACGAGCAGTACTTC
.,TRBV5-4,TRBJ1-4,.,CASSSSSTDRKWFF,TGTGCCAGCAGCTCCTCAAGTACAGATCGCAAGTGGTTTTTT
.,TRBV6-1,TRBJ2-1,.,CASSEALGTSRFF,TGTGCCAGCAGTGAAGCGCTAGGAACCAGCCGGTTCTTC
.,TRBV5-1,TRBJ1-1,.,CASSLRETEAFF,TGCGCCAGCAGCTTGCGAGAGACTGAAGCTTTCTTT
.,TRBV6-5,TRBJ2-7,once,CASSSQDNYYEQYF,TGTGCCAGCAGTTCACAGGACAATTACTACGAGCAGTACTTC
TRBD1,TRBV19,TRBJ1-5,once,CASSISQGANQPQHF,TGTGCCAGTAGTATCTCACAGGGGGCCAATCAGCCCCAGCATTTT
.,TRBV7-8,TRBJ1-2,.,CASSTLGRGNYGYTF,TGTGCCAGCAGCACACTAGGGAGGGGTAACTATGGCTACACCTTC
.,TRBV3-1/TRBV3-2,TRBJ1-1,.,CASSQVQIENTEAFF,TGTGCCAGCAGCCAAGTTCAGATTGAGAACACTGAAGCTTTCTTT
.,TRBV4-1,TRBJ1-1,.,CASSPPPGQAFF,TGCGCCAGCAGCCCCCCTCCAGGGCAAGCTTTCTTT
.,TRBV27,TRBJ2-2,.,CASSSRVDGELFF,TGTGCCAGCAGTTCCCGGGTGGACGGGGAGCTGTTTTTT
TRBD1,TRBV27,TRBJ1-2,once,CASSLQGADGYTF,TGTGCCAGCAGTTTACAGGGGGCGGACGGCTACACCTTC
TRBD2,TRBV19,TRBJ2-7,once,CASSSLAGAREQYF,TGTGCCAGTAGTTCACTAGCGGGAGCAAGAGAGCAGTACTTC
.,TRBV11-2,TRBJ1-1,.,CASTQSRQALTEAFF,TGTGCCAGCACCCAATCCCGACAGGCCCTCACTGAAGCTTTCTTT
.,TRBV27,TRBJ2-1,.,CASTRASVDNEQFF,TGTGCCAGTACACGGGCTAGCGTAGACAATGAGCAGTTCTTC
TRBD1,TRBV19,TRBJ1-5,once,CASSAQGAGKNQPQHF,TGTGCCAGTAGTGCCCAGGGGGCAGGGAAGAATCAGCCCCAGCATTTT